The 6 T cell receptor beta chains listed next were all sequenced from one sample in a study of cytomegalovirus exposure and HLA in healthy donors. The primer mix had 60 Vbeta and 13 Jbeta primers. The repertoire was sequenced with immunoSEQ multiplex PCR; TCRdb's copy has only in-frame clones and lacks some. The sample records around 140,000 clones, over 60% being singletons. The sample was PBMCs. The receptors were sampled from a female donor in good health and CMV-seropositive.

The rearrangement uses TRBV5-1 and TRBJ2-1; TRBD2 matches at 7 bases. The length of the CDR3 is 15 residues. Trimming took 5 bases from V and 4 from J; bases not matched to a gene: 9. CDR1 is SGHRS and CDR2 is YFSETQ in the germline V gene. The CDR3 reads CASRTQRGDYNEQFF. CDR3 coding DNA: TGCGCCAGCAGGACGCAGCGGGGAGATTACAATGAGCAGTTCTTC.

This rearrangement joins TRBV6-5 to TRBJ2-1; TRBD2 aligns across 9 bases. Per germline, CDR1 MNHEY and CDR2 SVGAGI. V shed 5 bases, J shed 10 bases, and the junction held 9 bases outside the gene matches. CDR3 length: 14 amino acids. The CDR3 sequence: CASSLSIAGDEQFF. The CDR3 coding sequence is TGTGCCAGCAGTCTTAGCATAGCGGGAGACGAGCAGTTCTTC.

The genes are TRBV9 and TRBJ1-5, with D possibly TRBD1 on 5 matching bases. Trimming stripped 3 bases from V and 3 bases from J, with 19 bases between. Per the germline V gene, CDR1 is SGDLS and CDR2 is YYNGEE. CDR3 length equals 17 residues. The CDR3 nucleotides read TGTGCCAGCAGCGGGGAAATCTCAGGGTTACACAATCAGCCCCAGCATTTT. Encoded protein: CASSGEISGLHNQPQHF.

The chain carries TRBV16 and TRBJ2-3; no reliable D call. CDR3 length: 13 amino acids. Germline V gives CDR1 KGHSY, CDR2 FQNENV. Trimming left V 0 bases short and J 2 bases short, with 3 bases between. DNA for the CDR3: TGTGCCAGCAGCCAATCCTCCACAGATACGCAGTATTTT. Translated, it gives CASSQSSTDTQYF.

The rearrangement uses TRBV7-3 and TRBJ2-1; 11 nucleotides match TRBD2. There are 15 residues in the CDR3. Trimming took 2 bases from V and 7 from J; bases not matched to a gene: 4. In germline, CDR1 is SGHTA, CDR2 FQGTGA. For the CDR3, the DNA is TGTGCCAGCAGCTTAGACTTAGCGGGAGGGAATGAGCAGTTCTTC. Residues: CASSLDLAGGNEQFF.

The CDR3 spells CASRYPGTVPYEQYF. In DNA, the CDR3 is TGCGCCAGCAGATACCCCGGGACTGTACCCTACGAGCAGTACTTC. V is TRBV23-1 and J is TRBJ2-7, with a possible D match to TRBD2 (6 bases). TRBV23-1 falls under the ORF class, with uncertain function. V lost 6 bases and J 2 bases, leaving 17 bases between the germline ends. CDR3 size: 15 residues.